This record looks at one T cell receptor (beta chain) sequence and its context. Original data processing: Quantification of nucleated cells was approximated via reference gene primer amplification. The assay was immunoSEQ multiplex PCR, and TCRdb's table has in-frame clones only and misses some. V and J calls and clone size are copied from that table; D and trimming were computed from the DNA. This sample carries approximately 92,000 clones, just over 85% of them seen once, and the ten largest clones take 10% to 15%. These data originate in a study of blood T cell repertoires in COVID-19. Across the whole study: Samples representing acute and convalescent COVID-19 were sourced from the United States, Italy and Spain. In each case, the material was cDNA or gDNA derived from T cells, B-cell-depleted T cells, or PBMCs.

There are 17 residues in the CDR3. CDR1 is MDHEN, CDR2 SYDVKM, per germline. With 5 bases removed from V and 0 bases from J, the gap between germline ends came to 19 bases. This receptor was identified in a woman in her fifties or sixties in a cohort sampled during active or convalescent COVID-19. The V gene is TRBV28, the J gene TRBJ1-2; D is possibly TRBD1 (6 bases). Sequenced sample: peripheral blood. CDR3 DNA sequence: TGTGCCAGCAGTACCCTTAGGGGGACGGCATCTAACTATGGCTACACCTTC. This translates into CASSTLRGTASNYGYTF.